Below, one T cell receptor (beta chain) is given with its context. The data belong to a study of blood T cell repertoires in COVID-19. The data were produced by immunoSEQ multiplex PCR, yet TCRdb's version contains in-frame clones alone and is incomplete. The sample holds about 250,000 clones; around 87% are singletons and the top ten take roughly 1.6%. The germline V gene has CDR1 SQVTM and CDR2 ANQGSEA. The CDR3 loop spans 13 amino acids. V was trimmed by 6 bases and J by 6 bases, leaving 17 bases between them. This TCR was recovered from a woman between 45 and 65 years old who had recovered from COVID-19. Sequencing used PBMCs or T cells enriched from blood (not recorded which). The chain links TRBV29-1 to TRBJ1-1; D not resolved. The CDR3 DNA reads as TGCAGCGTCGCTCCCCTCCAGAATTCTGAAGCTTTCTTT. Encoded protein: CSVAPLQNSEAFF.